This T cell receptor beta chain came from a study of control samples from healthy donors and cancer patients. V was clipped by 2 bases and J by 6 bases; unmatched bases: 7. Germline V gene lookup returns CDR1 SNHLY and CDR2 FYNNEI. The CDR3 contains 15 residues. Profiled with immunoSEQ multiplex PCR; TCRdb holds only in-frame clones, not every one. Counted here are roughly 80,000 clones, around 90% occurring once; the ten biggest clones make up 1.9%. The receptor was isolated from an older woman with head and neck cancer. The rearrangement links TRBV2 to TRBJ2-1; 7 bases match TRBD2. Material: PBMCs. The CDR3 region has the DNA TGTGCCAGCAGTGAACGGCGCGGGAGATCCAATGAGCAGTTCTTC. Its protein product is CASSERRGRSNEQFF. The complete variable domain, with remaining parts taken from reference TRBV2 and TRBJ2-1, reads EPEVTQTPSHQVTQMGQEVILRCVPISNHLYFYWYRQILGQKVEFLVSFYNNEISEKSEIFDDQFSVERPDGSNFTLKIRSTKLEDSAMYFCASSERRGRSNEQFFGPGTRLTVL.